The T cell receptor (beta chain) under discussion was sequenced for a study of response to subunit inactivated influenza vaccine. General study findings and limits: It was the authors' suggestion that each seasonal influenza vaccination recruits few new T cells.

Regarding this clonotype: The antigen is not known.

TCRdb reanalysed the RT-PCR reads using MiXCR and keeps one entry per CDR3 protein. The sample holds about 780,000 distinct CDR3 sequences, around 18% seen once. CDR1 is LGHDT, CDR2 YNNKEL, per germline (reference sequence). Between the trimmed V and J ends, which lost 1 base and 7 bases, there was a span of 13 bases. CDR3 length: 14 residues. The chain has TRBV3-1 and TRBJ1-2; the D gene is possibly TRBD1 (5 bases). The specimen was PBMCs from blood, collected roughly 5 days after vaccination. The clonotype comes from a man aged 50 or older who received an inactivated influenza vaccine. In nucleotides, the CDR3 is TGTGCCAGCAGCCAAGGTTGGGGGATTAGTGGCTACACCTTC. Its protein is CASSQGWGISGYTF.